These 10 T cell receptor beta chains were all obtained from the same sample, sequenced in a study of CD8+ T cells in alopecia areata. Extraction and reverse transcription of RNA yielded cDNA as the sequencing template. Method: immunoSEQ multiplex PCR; TCRdb's copy keeps in-frame clones and lacks some. The sample yields 200,000 to 250,000 clones, 35% to 45% seen once. Treatment here: oral pan-JAK inhibitor, 5-10 mg twice daily. The source was CD4+ T cells sorted from blood, collected around week 30, from a patient treated with tofacitinib. These receptor sequences come from a human donor with alopecia areata.

This sequence joins TRBV29-1 and TRBJ2-7; 12 nucleotides agree with TRBD1. The germline gives CDR1 SQVTM, CDR2 ANQGSEA. The CDR3 totals 15 residues. Losses at the gene ends were 6 bases for V and 5 bases for J; bases not matched to a gene: 11. DNA for the CDR3: TGCAGCGTCCGAAAGACCGGGACAGGGGGCAACGAGCAGTACTTC. This encodes CSVRKTGTGGNEQYF.

This clone was detected only a few times. The chain recombines TRBV10-3 with TRBJ2-7; possibly TRBD2 for D (5 bases). V lost 10 bases, J lost 2 bases, and 18 bases lay in between. The CDR3 covers 14 residues. Germline V CDR1 and CDR2: ENHRY, SYGVKD. The DNA of the CDR3 is TGTGCCACCCACCGGGGTAGCCCAGCCTACGAGCAGTACTTC. Translation gives CATHRGSPAYEQYF.

The chain employs TRBV5-6 and TRBJ2-3; D call uncertain. From germline, CDR1 is SGHDT and CDR2 YYEEEE. V was pared by 5 bases and J by 0 bases, with 13 bases between. The CDR3 runs 15 residues. The CDR3 here is CASSPDFSSTDTQYF. CDR3 nucleotides: TGTGCCAGCAGTCCTGACTTTTCTAGCACAGATACGCAGTATTTT.

J is TRBJ2-1 and V is TRBV4-2, with a weak D call TRBD2 (5 bases). With 4 bases removed from V and 0 bases from J, the gap between germline ends came to 13 bases. The CDR3 extends over 16 amino acids. Germline V lookup: CDR1 LGHNA, CDR2 YNFKEQ. CDR3: CASSLRGASSYNEQFF. CDR3 nucleotides: TGTGCCAGCAGCCTTCGGGGTGCAAGCTCCTACAATGAGCAGTTCTTC.

This clone came up many times. J is TRBJ2-7 and V is TRBV10-3; D is unclear. This CDR3 has 13 residues. V shed 0 bases and J shed 1 base, with 4 bases lying between them. Germline values: CDR1 ENHRY, CDR2 SYGVKD. The CDR3 loop is CAISESQSYEQYF. Here the CDR3 DNA reads TGTGCCATCAGTGAGTCCCAGTCCTACGAGCAGTACTTC.

This clone was counted ten times or more. This sequence joins TRBV7-6 and TRBJ2-2, with D maybe TRBD2 (6 bases). V was trimmed by 6 bases and J by 4 bases, leaving 15 bases between them. Germline V lookup: CDR1 SGHVS, CDR2 FNYEAQ. This CDR3 has 15 amino acids. CDR3 amino acids: CASRGQGGGTGELFF. The DNA of the CDR3 is TGTGCCAGCAGAGGGCAGGGAGGCGGCACCGGGGAGCTGTTTTTT.

The genes are TRBV30 and TRBJ1-3; D is possibly TRBD1 (6 bases). The germline V gene encodes CDR1 GTSNPN and CDR2 SVGIG (reference sequence). The V and J ends lost 3 bases and 4 bases respectively, with 16 bases between them. This CDR3 has 15 amino acids. The CDR3 DNA reads as TGTGCCTGGAGCCTCCGGGGGACACTGGGAAACACCATATATTTT. Encoded protein: CAWSLRGTLGNTIYF.

J is TRBJ2-3 and V is TRBV6-1; 8 bases match TRBD2. V lost 6 bases to trimming and J lost 5 bases; unmatched junction nucleotides: 7. Looked up from germline, CDR1 is MNHNS and CDR2 is SASEGT. The CDR3 covers 14 residues. The CDR3 DNA reads as TGTGCCAGCAGGTTAAGCGGGAGCGGAGATACGCAGTATTTT. This encodes CASRLSGSGDTQYF.

The genes are TRBV29-1 and TRBJ1-1; D is undetermined. Germline lookup yields CDR1 SQVTM and CDR2 ANQGSEA. This CDR3 spans 13 amino acids. Trimming shortened V by 4 bases and J by 5 bases, and 14 bases separated the two germline ends. This CDR3 is CSVVLVVWTEAFF. In nucleotides, the CDR3 is TGCAGCGTTGTTCTTGTGGTCTGGACTGAAGCTTTCTTT.

This rearrangement joins TRBV5-1 to TRBJ2-7, with TRBD2 matching 10 bases. After removal of 2 bases from V and 7 bases from J, the junction contained 3 bases not matched to a gene. Germline V gives CDR1 SGHRS, CDR2 YFSETQ. The CDR3 is 13 residues long. The CDR3 bases are TGCGCCAGCAGCTTAGGGACTAGCGAGGAGCAGTACTTC. Protein product: CASSLGTSEEQYF.